Sequencing of this T cell receptor beta chain was carried out in a study of T cell changes during pregnancy in multiple sclerosis. The table came from immunoSEQ multiplex PCR; TCRdb's copy has only in-frame clones and leaves some out. The data hold 70,000 to 85,000 clones, with 92% observed a single time. The germline CDR1 and CDR2 sequences are SNHLY and FYNNEI. V shed 3 bases and J shed 6 bases, with 8 bases lying between them. CDR3 length: 13 residues. The material sequenced was peripheral blood, taken before pregnancy. The chain links TRBV2 to TRBJ1-4, with D maybe TRBD1 (5 bases). The receptor comes from a female donor with multiple sclerosis, enrolled in a pregnancy study. The CDR3 region has the DNA TGTGCCAGCAGTGATTCCAGGGATGAAAAACTGTTTTTT. Encoded protein: CASSDSRDEKLFF.